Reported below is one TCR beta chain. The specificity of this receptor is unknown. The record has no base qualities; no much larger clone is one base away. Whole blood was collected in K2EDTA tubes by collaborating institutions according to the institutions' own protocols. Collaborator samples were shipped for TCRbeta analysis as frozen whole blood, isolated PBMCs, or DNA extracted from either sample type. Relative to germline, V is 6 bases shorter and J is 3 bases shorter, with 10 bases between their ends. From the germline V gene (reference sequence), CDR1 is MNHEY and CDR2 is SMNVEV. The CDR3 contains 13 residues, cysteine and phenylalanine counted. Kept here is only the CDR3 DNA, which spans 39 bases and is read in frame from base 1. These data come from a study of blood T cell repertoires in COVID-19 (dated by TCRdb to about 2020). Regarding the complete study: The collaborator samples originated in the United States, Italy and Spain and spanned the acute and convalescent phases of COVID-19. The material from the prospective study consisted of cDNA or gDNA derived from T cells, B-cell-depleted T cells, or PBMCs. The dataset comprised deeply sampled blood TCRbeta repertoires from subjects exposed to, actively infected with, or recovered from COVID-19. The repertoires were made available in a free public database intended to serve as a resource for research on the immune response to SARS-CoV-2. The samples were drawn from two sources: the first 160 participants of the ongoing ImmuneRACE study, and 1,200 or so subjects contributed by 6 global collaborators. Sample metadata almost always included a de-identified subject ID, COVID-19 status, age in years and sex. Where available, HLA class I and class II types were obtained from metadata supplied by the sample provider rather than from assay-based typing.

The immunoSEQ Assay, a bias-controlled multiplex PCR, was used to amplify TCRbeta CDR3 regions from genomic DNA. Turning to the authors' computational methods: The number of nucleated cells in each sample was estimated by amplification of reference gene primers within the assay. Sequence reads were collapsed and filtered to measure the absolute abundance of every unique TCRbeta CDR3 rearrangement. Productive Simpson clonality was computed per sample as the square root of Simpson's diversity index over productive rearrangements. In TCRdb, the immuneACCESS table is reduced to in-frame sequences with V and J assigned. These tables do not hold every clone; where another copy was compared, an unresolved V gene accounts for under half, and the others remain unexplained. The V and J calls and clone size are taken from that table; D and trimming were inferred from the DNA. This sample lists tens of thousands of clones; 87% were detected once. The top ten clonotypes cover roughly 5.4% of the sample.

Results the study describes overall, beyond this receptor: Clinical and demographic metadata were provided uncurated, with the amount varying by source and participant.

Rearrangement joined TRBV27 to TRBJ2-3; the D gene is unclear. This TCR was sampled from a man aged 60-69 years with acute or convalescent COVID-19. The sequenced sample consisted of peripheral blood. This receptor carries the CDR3 CASSPVGTDTQYF. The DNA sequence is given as TGTGCCAGCAGCCCGGTCGGTACAGATACGCAGTATTTT.